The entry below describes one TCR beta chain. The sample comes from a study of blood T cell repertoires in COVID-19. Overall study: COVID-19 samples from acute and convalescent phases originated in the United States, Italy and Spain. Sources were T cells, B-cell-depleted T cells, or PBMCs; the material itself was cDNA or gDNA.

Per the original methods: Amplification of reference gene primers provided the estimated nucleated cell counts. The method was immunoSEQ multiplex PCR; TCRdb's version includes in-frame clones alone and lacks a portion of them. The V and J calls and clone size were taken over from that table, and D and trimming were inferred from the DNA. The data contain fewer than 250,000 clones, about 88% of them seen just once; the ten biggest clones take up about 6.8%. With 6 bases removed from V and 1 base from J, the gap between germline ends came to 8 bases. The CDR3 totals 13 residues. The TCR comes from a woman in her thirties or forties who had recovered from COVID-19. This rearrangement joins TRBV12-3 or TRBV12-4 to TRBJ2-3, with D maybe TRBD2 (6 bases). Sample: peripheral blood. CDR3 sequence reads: CASRSGGTDTQYF. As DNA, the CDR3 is TGTGCCAGCAGATCGGGGGGCACAGATACGCAGTATTTT.